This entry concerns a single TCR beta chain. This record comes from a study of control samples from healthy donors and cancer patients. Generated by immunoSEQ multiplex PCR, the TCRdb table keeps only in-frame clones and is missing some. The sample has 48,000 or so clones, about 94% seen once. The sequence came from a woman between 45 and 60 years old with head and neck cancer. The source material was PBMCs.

DNA for the CDR3: TGTGCCAGCAGCTTAGGGGCCAGGGGGAGGGAGACTTACTATGGCTACACCTTC. This gives the protein CASSLGARGRETYYGYTF. This sequence joins TRBV7-2 and TRBJ1-2, with 7 bases fitting TRBD1. The V gene end was trimmed by 1 base and the J gene end by 3 bases; junction bases not matched to a gene: 14. CDR3 length equals 18 residues. Germline CDR1 reads SGHTA; CDR2 reads FQGNSA.